The 17 T cell receptor beta chains reported below all come from one sample, sequenced in a study of T cells after yellow fever vaccination (dated by TCRdb to the late 2010s). Libraries were built with 5' RACE. Sequenced using an Illumina HiSeq 2500. TCRdb redid the processing of the public reads, applying fastp at Q25 and MiXCR, and retained in-frame beta chains. Duplicate CDR3 protein sequences are folded into a single record with the most common DNA and genes. In all, the sample holds some 560,000 distinct CDR3 sequences, and roughly 21% of those were seen once. The ten largest make up roughly an eighth of the sample. Read against the paper, the sample's treatment or condition label means: live attenuated yellow fever vaccine strain. The sample here was PBMCs, taken 15 days after the yellow fever booster vaccination. The receptor source for this set is a young man who received the YFV17D yellow fever vaccine.

The V gene is TRBV7-2, the J gene TRBJ2-2; D gene unclear. Germline V gene data show CDR1 as SGHTA and CDR2 as FQGNSA. CDR3 size: 12 residues. Trimming cost V 5 bases and J 6 bases, with 7 bases left between them. CDR3 in DNA: TGTGCCAGCAGCGCCGGGTCCGGGGAGCTGTTTTTT. Residues: CASSAGSGELFF.

This chain joins TRBV20-1 and TRBJ1-2; D not resolved. Germline loops: CDR1 DFQATT, CDR2 SNEGSKA (reference sequence). The CDR3 consists of 15 residues. Trimming cost V 0 bases and J 4 bases, with 15 bases left between them. CDR3: CSARDHSSLSYGYTF. CDR3 DNA sequence: TGCAGTGCTAGAGATCATTCCAGTTTGTCCTATGGCTACACCTTC.

The rearrangement uses TRBV5-5 and TRBJ2-2, with a weak D call TRBD1 (5 bases). V gave up 10 bases and J gave up 0 bases, with 13 bases separating them. The CDR3 is 14 amino acids. Germline CDR1 reads SGHKS; CDR2 reads YYEKEE (reference sequence). CDR3 sequence (DNA): TGTGCCGCTAAGGCAGGGCCGAACACCGGGGAGCTGTTTTTT. Translated, it gives CAAKAGPNTGELFF. The whole variable domain, remainder taken from reference TRBV5-5 and TRBJ2-2, is DAGVTQSPTHLIKTRGQQVTLRCSPISGHKSVSWYQQVLGQGPQFIFQYYEKEERGRGNFPDRFSARQFPNYSSELNVNALLLGDSALYLCAAKAGPNTGELFFGEGSRLTVL.

V gene TRBV6-1 combines with J gene TRBJ2-1; 10 nucleotides align to TRBD2. The germline V gene has CDR1 MNHNS and CDR2 SASEGT. CDR3 length: 14 amino acids. V trimming: 5 bases; J trimming: 7 bases; junction bases outside the gene matches: 5. CDR3 in DNA: TGTGCCAGCAGTAAACTAGCGGGATGGAATGAGCAGTTCTTC. Residues: CASSKLAGWNEQFF.

The rearrangement joins TRBV7-2 to TRBJ2-1; 10 bases agree with TRBD2. CDR1 and CDR2 from the germline V gene are SGHTA and FQGNSA. The CDR3 covers 15 residues. Germline trimming cut 4 bases from V and 6 bases from J; bases unmatched to any gene: 6. CDR3 nucleotide sequence: TGTGCCAGCAGCTGGTCTAGCGGGAGTAGCAATGAGCAGTTCTTC. This codes for CASSWSSGSSNEQFF.

V is TRBV20-1 and J is TRBJ2-3; D unresolved. The CDR3 length is 10 residues. Trimming took off 5 bases at V and 4 bases at J, with 4 bases between the two ends. Germline V gene sequence: CDR1 DFQATT, CDR2 SNEGSKA (reference sequence). The CDR3: CSAGADTQYF. In nucleotides, the CDR3 is TGCAGTGCTGGCGCAGATACGCAGTATTTT.

This clonotype has just a few counts. CDR3 sequence: CATSRERGGGTYEQYF. CDR3 nucleotide sequence: TGTGCCACCAGCAGAGAACGGGGGGGGGGAACCTACGAGCAGTACTTC. This chain links TRBV15 with TRBJ2-7; TRBD2 agrees at 8 bases. V dropped 0 bases and J dropped 2; count of bases not matched to a gene: 6. Germline lookup yields CDR1 LNHNV and CDR2 YYDKDF (reference sequence). The CDR3 covers 16 residues.

At least ten counts were recorded for this clonotype. The J gene is TRBJ1-1, the V gene TRBV29-1, with 7 bases lining up with TRBD1. CDR3 length equals 13 residues. Germline CDR1 is SQVTM and CDR2 is ANQGSEA. After removal of 6 bases from V and 0 bases from J, the junction contained 4 bases not matched to a gene. In DNA form, the CDR3 reads TGCAGCGTGGTGGGACAGCTGAACACTGAAGCTTTCTTT. Its translation: CSVVGQLNTEAFF.

In this sample, this clonotype turned up many times. CDR3 bases: TGTGCCAGCAGTTTCGGGGCCAAAGAGACCCAGTACTTC. It yields the protein CASSFGAKETQYF. This sequence joins TRBV28 and TRBJ2-5; D possibly matches TRBD1 or TRBD2 (5 bases each). The CDR3 runs 13 residues. V lost 3 bases to trimming and J lost 3 bases, with 8 bases between them. The V gene's germline CDR1 is MDHEN and CDR2 SYDVKM.

The rearrangement uses TRBV20-1 and TRBJ2-5, with TRBD2 identical over 7 bases. V was clipped by 7 bases and J by 5 bases; unmatched bases: 13. The germline gives CDR1 DFQATT, CDR2 SNEGSKA (reference sequence). The CDR3 is made up of 14 amino acids. The CDR3 DNA follows: TGCAGTGTCAAGGTAGCCCGGGGGGTGGAGACCCAGTACTTC. Translated, it gives CSVKVARGVETQYF.

This clonotype was seen only a few times. This chain links TRBV28 with TRBJ1-1; D remains unclear. From germline, CDR1 is MDHEN and CDR2 SYDVKM. This CDR3 contains 13 residues. Trimming cost V 6 bases and J 0 bases, with 8 bases left between them. CDR3 in amino acids: CASRAQMNTEAFF. Here the CDR3 DNA reads TGTGCCAGCAGGGCACAAATGAACACTGAAGCTTTCTTT.

This clonotype was counted only a few times. CDR3 nucleotides: TGTGCCAGCAGTTACCCAGGGACTAGCGGGGCGTACGAGCAGTACTTC. It yields the protein CASSYPGTSGAYEQYF. The chain links TRBV6-2 or TRBV6-3 to TRBJ2-7; 13 positions agree with TRBD2. CDR3 length: 16 residues. Trimming took 2 bases from V and 4 from J; bases not matched to a gene: 5. CDR1 is MNHEY and CDR2 is SVGEGT in the germline V gene.

This clonotype has only a few counts. This chain connects TRBV6-1 to TRBJ2-7, with unresolved D. The germline V gene has CDR1 MNHNS and CDR2 SASEGT. Between the trimmed V and J ends, which lost 7 bases and 5 bases, there was a span of 15 bases. The CDR3 runs 13 residues. The CDR3 DNA follows: TGTGCCAGCACCTCCCCGGGTTTGAACGAGCAGTACTTC. Residues: CASTSPGLNEQYF.

The V and J genes are TRBV29-1 and TRBJ2-5; 9 bases align to TRBD2. CDR1 and CDR2 (germline): SQVTM, ANQGSEA. The V and J ends lost 5 bases and 2 bases, in that order; junction bases with no gene match: 6. The CDR3 runs to 14 residues. The CDR3 DNA is TGCAGCGTTACTAGGACTAGCGAGCAAGAGACCCAGTACTTC. It specifies CSVTRTSEQETQYF.

The chain carries TRBV5-1 and TRBJ2-1, with 7 bases lining up with TRBD2. The CDR3 spans 16 residues. Germline V gene sequence: CDR1 SGHRS, CDR2 YFSETQ. V gave up 0 bases and J gave up 0 bases; unmatched junction bases: 3. For the CDR3, the DNA is TGCGCCAGCAGCTTGGGGGGAGGGACCTCCTACAATGAGCAGTTCTTC. This translates into CASSLGGGTSYNEQFF.

This chain links TRBV20-1 with TRBJ2-5, with 9 bases matching TRBD2. This CDR3 has 14 residues. Germline values: CDR1 DFQATT, CDR2 SNEGSKA (reference sequence). V dropped 1 base and J dropped 4; count of bases not matched to a gene: 4. CDR3 nucleotide sequence: TGCAGTGCTAGAGTGGCGGGAGGGCCAGAGACCCAGTACTTC. Translated, it gives CSARVAGGPETQYF.

This clonotype was seen a handful of times. The J gene is TRBJ2-3, the V gene TRBV20-1; TRBD2 matches 9 bases. The CDR3 is made up of 15 amino acids. With V trimmed by 6 bases and J by 4 bases, 11 bases remained unmatched. CDR1 is DFQATT and CDR2 is SNEGSKA in the germline V gene (reference sequence). CDR3: CSATTGTSKSDTQYF. CDR3 DNA: TGCAGTGCGACAACCGGGACTAGCAAATCAGATACGCAGTATTTT.